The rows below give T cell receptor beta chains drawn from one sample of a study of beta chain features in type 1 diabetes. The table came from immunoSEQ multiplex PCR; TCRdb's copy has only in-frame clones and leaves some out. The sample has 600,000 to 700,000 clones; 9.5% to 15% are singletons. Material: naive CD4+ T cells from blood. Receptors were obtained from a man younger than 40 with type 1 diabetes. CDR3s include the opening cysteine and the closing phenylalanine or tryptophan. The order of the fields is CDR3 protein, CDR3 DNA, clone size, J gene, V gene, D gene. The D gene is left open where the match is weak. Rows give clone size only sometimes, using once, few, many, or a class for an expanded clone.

CASNLAAGRHEQYF TGTGCCAGCAACCTAGCGGCAGGGCGACACGAGCAGTACTTC NA TRBJ2-7 TRBV7-2 TRBD2
CASSVFTNNEQFF TGTGCCAGCAGCGTATTCACAAACAATGAGCAGTTCTTC NA TRBJ2-1 TRBV9 NA
CSVVGGSTDTQYF TGCAGCGTTGTCGGGGGGAGTACAGATACGCAGTATTTT NA TRBJ2-3 TRBV29-1 TRBD2
CASSADRGLTDTQYF TGTGCCAGCAGTGCCGACAGGGGATTAACGGATACGCAGTATTTT NA TRBJ2-3 TRBV27 TRBD1
CASSQLRGTDSPLHF TGTGCCAGCAGTCAACTTCGGGGAACGGATTCACCCCTCCACTTT NA TRBJ1-6 TRBV11-2 NA
CASSQGLAKNIQYF TGCGCCAGCAGCCAAGGGTTAGCCAAAAACATTCAGTACTTC few TRBJ2-4 TRBV4-3 NA
CASSFSAGRSYEQYF TGTGCCAGCAGCTTTTCCGCAGGCAGATCCTACGAGCAGTACTTC few TRBJ2-7 TRBV5-4 NA
CASSPPRGWEKLFF TGTGCCAGCAGTCCCCCGCGGGGGTGGGAAAAACTGTTTTTT few TRBJ1-4 TRBV28 NA
CASRNQGAGANVLTF TGTGCCAGCAGGAACCAGGGGGCTGGGGCCAACGTCCTGACTTTC NA TRBJ2-6 TRBV28 TRBD1
CASSRVGPSSGANVLTF TGTGCCAGCAGCAGGGTCGGCCCCAGCTCTGGGGCCAACGTCCTGACTTTC few TRBJ2-6 TRBV21-1 NA
CASSFRQGSGANVLTF TGCGCCAGCAGCTTCCGACAGGGCTCTGGGGCCAACGTCCTGACTTTC few TRBJ2-6 TRBV5-1 TRBD1
CASSVGFQETQYF TGTGCCAGCAGCGTAGGGTTCCAAGAGACCCAGTACTTC NA TRBJ2-5 TRBV9 NA
CASSLSAQGALYGYTF TGTGCCAGCAGTTTATCGGCGCAGGGAGCCTTGTATGGCTACACCTTC few TRBJ1-2 TRBV27 NA
CASSFSTTGNTEAFF TGTGCCAGCAGTTTCTCCACAACAGGGAACACTGAAGCTTTCTTT few TRBJ1-1 TRBV27 NA
CSVEVALDTQYF TGCAGCGTTGAGGTTGCCCTAGATACGCAGTATTTT few TRBJ2-3 TRBV29-1 NA